This note documents a single T cell receptor beta chain sequence. This sample is drawn from a study of blood T cell repertoires in COVID-19. Study overall: Sources were T cells, B-cell-depleted T cells, or PBMCs; the material itself was cDNA or gDNA.

Germline-derived CDR1 and CDR2 are SEHNR and FQNEAQ (reference sequence). Losses at the gene ends were 4 bases for V and 7 bases for J; bases not matched to a gene: 9. This CDR3 comprises 15 residues. Assignment of participants to cohorts was predicated upon participant-reported clinical history. Profiling relied on immunoSEQ multiplex PCR, and the TCRdb table lists in-frame clones only, not all of them. Here the sample spans about 300,000 clones, about 85% being singletons. This sequence joins TRBV7-9 and TRBJ1-4, with TRBD1 identical over 7 bases. The material sequenced was PBMCs or T cells enriched from blood (not recorded which). The sequence was collected from a woman between 25 and 40 years old who had recovered from COVID-19. The CDR3 reads CASSSTGRGVEKLFF. The CDR3 nucleotides are TGTGCCAGCAGCTCCACCGGCAGGGGGGTTGAAAAACTGTTTTTT. Based on the CDR3 plus reference TRBV7-9 and TRBJ1-4, the full variable domain is DTGVSQNPRHKITKRGQNVTFRCDPISEHNRLYWYRQTLGQGPEFLTYFQNEAQLEKSRLLSDRFSAERPKGSFSTLEIQRTEQGDSAMYLCASSSTGRGVEKLFFGSGTQLSVL.